These 30 T cell receptor beta chains originate from one sample sequenced in a study of read filtering for tumor transcriptome and immune sequencing. From roughly 0.4 ug of RNA, a library with molecular barcoded alpha/delta and beta/gamma adaptors was made. In TCRdb, the reads were re-called with MiXCR into one record per CDR3 protein. The data contain more than 100,000 distinct CDR3 sequences, 10% to 15% of them singletons. The sample taken for sequencing was a population of CD138-negative cells sorted from bone marrow. Receptor source: a donor at least 40 years old with multiple myeloma.

For this clonotype: A much bigger clone sits one base away, suggesting this may be a read error. V gene TRBV20-1 combines with J gene TRBJ2-5, with D unclear. CDR1 and CDR2 from the germline V gene are DFQATT and SNEGSKA (reference sequence). The CDR3 contains 12 residues. Deletions cut 5 bases from V and 3 bases from J, with 10 bases between. CDR3 loop: CSACFTEETQYF. DNA for the CDR3: TGCAGTGCTTGTTTTACAGAAGAGACCCAGTACTTC.

The sample holds many counts of this clonotype. The V and J genes are TRBV12-5 and TRBJ2-2; TRBD2 aligns across 7 bases. Germline V gene sequence: CDR1 LGHNT, CDR2 FRNRAP. CDR3 length: 14 residues. Trimming at V came to 7 bases and at J to 5 bases, leaving 7 bases not matched to a gene. The CDR3, as DNA: TGTGCTAGTGCCGCGGGAGATCGGACCGGGGAGCTGTTTTTT. This translates into CASAAGDRTGELFF.

V usage is TRBV18 and J usage is TRBJ2-5; D remains ambiguous. This CDR3 is built from 12 residues. Between the trimmed V and J ends, which lost 2 bases and 2 bases, there was a span of 3 bases. Germline V gene data show CDR1 as KGHSH and CDR2 as LQKENI. The CDR3 DNA reads TGTGCCAGCTCACCAGATCAAGAGACCCAGTACTTC. Its protein product is CASSPDQETQYF.

This clonotype appeared many times. V is TRBV5-1 and J is TRBJ1-4, with no clear D. V lost 0 bases and J 6 bases, leaving 0 bases between the germline ends. The CDR3 contains 11 residues. Germline V gene lookup returns CDR1 SGHRS and CDR2 YFSETQ. Here the CDR3 DNA reads TGCGCCAGCAGCTTGGATGAAAAACTGTTTTTT. Translating gives CASSLDEKLFF.

Worth noting for this clonotype: A read error may explain this, as a much larger clone is one base away. The chain employs TRBV6-5 and TRBJ2-3, with D possibly matching TRBD1 (6 bases). Looked up from germline, CDR1 is MNHEY and CDR2 is SVGAGI. This CDR3 contains 13 residues. Trimming pared 8 bases from V and 8 bases from J, leaving 17 bases between. CDR3 protein: CASGKTGVSTQYF. CDR3 nucleotides: TGTGCCAGCGGGAAGACAGGCGTGAGTACGCAGTATTTT.

Note on this clonotype: Since the CDR3 does not end with the conserved phenylalanine or tryptophan, this likely comes from a read error. V and J are TRBV4-1 and TRBJ2-1, with TRBD2 as a possible D gene (6 bases). Trimming stripped 4 bases from V and 5 bases from J, with 12 bases between. CDR3 length equals 14 residues. Germline V lookup: CDR1 MGHRA, CDR2 YSYEKL. Here the CDR3 DNA reads TGCGCCAGCAGCCGACCGGGACTCCACAATGAGCAGTTCCTC. Translating gives CASSRPGLHNEQFL.

The sample holds a few counts of this clonotype. A clone one base away is much larger, so this may be a read error. The CDR3 loop is CSASLHGVNGPDTQYF. The CDR3 nucleotides are TGCAGTGCTAGTCTCCACGGGGTAAATGGCCCAGATACGCAGTATTTT. The rearrangement uses TRBV20-1 and TRBJ2-3; D is perhaps TRBD2 (5 bases). The CDR3 is made up of 16 amino acids. Trimming cost V 3 bases and J 4 bases, with 20 bases left between them. Germline CDR1 and CDR2: DFQATT and SNEGSKA (reference sequence).

As to this clonotype: This may be a read error, as it is one base from a much larger clone. Lacking the conserved final phenylalanine or tryptophan, this CDR3 likely reflects a read error. The CDR3 is CSALAGGPSNEQFS. The CDR3 DNA is TGCAGTGCTCTAGCGGGAGGGCCCAGCAATGAGCAGTTCTCC. This sequence joins TRBV20-1 and TRBJ2-1; 12 bases agree with TRBD2. The germline gives CDR1 DFQATT, CDR2 SNEGSKA (reference sequence). The CDR3 extends over 14 amino acids. The V and J ends lost 5 bases and 6 bases, in that order; junction bases with no gene match: 5.

This clonotype showed up many times. CDR3 in DNA: TGTGCCAGTAGTTCCCGGCCTCGCGGCCTGAGGTCCTACAATGAGCAGTTCTTC. Amino acid sequence: CASSSRPRGLRSYNEQFF. The rearrangement links TRBV19 to TRBJ2-1, with D hard to call. The CDR3 is 18 residues long. V was shortened by 5 bases and J by 1 base, with 21 bases between the two germline ends. CDR1 is LNHDA and CDR2 is SQIVND in the germline V gene (reference sequence).

The table lists this clonotype with many counts. The CDR3 sequence: CSASLQTDTQYF. CDR3 DNA: TGCAGTGCTAGCTTGCAGACAGATACGCAGTATTTT. This rearrangement joins TRBV20-1 to TRBJ2-3; no definite D call. CDR1 and CDR2 from the germline V gene are DFQATT and SNEGSKA (reference sequence). The CDR3 is 12 residues long. V lost 3 bases, J lost 3 bases, and 7 bases lay in between.

Concerning this clonotype: A much more abundant neighbour one base away suggests this may be a read error. The CDR3, as DNA: TGCGGCGTGGGGGTGGGGGGGCAGGCTCAGCCCCAGCATTTT. Amino acids: CGVGVGGQAQPQHF. The genes are TRBV29-1 and TRBJ1-5; maybe TRBD1 (6 bases). Germline CDR1 and CDR2: SQVTM and ANQGSEA. The CDR3 covers 14 residues.

This clonotype was seen many times. The rearrangement uses TRBV5-1 and TRBJ2-1; 8 positions match TRBD1. CDR1 SGHRS and CDR2 YFSETQ come from the germline V gene. The CDR3 contains 12 residues. V was pared by 4 bases and J by 8 bases, with 2 bases of the junction left unmatched. CDR3 DNA: TGCGCCAGCAGCACACAGGGGGATGAGCAGTTCTTC. Protein: CASSTQGDEQFF.

This clonotype was observed at least ten times. The chain carries TRBV5-1 and TRBJ2-2, with a weak D call TRBD1 (5 bases). This CDR3 has 15 residues. Germline V gene data show CDR1 as SGHRS and CDR2 as YFSETQ. V was cut by 5 bases and J by 6 bases, with 17 bases left in between. CDR3 sequence (DNA): TGCGCCAGCAGGATGACAGTGGCACAGGCCGGGGAGCTGTTTTTT. It encodes CASRMTVAQAGELFF.

This clonotype was seen many times. CDR3 nucleotides: TGCGCCAGCAGCCCCCTCGGGCTAACCTACGAGCAGTACTTC. Protein product: CASSPLGLTYEQYF. The V gene is TRBV4-1, the J gene TRBJ2-7, with no clear D. Trimming cost V 4 bases and J 2 bases, with 12 bases left between them. There are 14 residues in the CDR3. Germline V gene sequence: CDR1 MGHRA, CDR2 YSYEKL.

Worth noting for this clonotype: This may be a read error: a much more frequent sequence differs by one nucleotide. The J gene is TRBJ1-5, the V gene TRBV12-3 or TRBV12-4; no clear D gene. The CDR3 has 15 residues. The CDR3 sequence: CAGSLVPGRDQPQHF. The CDR3 region has the DNA TGTGCCGGCAGTTTAGTCCCCGGACGGGATCAGCCCCAGCATTTT.

This clonotype was observed many times. V is TRBV2 and J is TRBJ1-2, with D possibly matching TRBD1 (6 bases). The CDR3 covers 14 residues. CDR1 and CDR2 (germline): SNHLY, FYNNEI. V gave up 5 bases and J gave up 6 bases, with 16 bases separating them. CDR3 DNA sequence: TGTGCCAGCAGTTCGTGGGGGCAGAGTGATGGCTACACCTTC. This sequence encodes CASSSWGQSDGYTF.

In this sample, this clonotype turned up once. A much larger clone lies one base from this, so it may be a read error. The conserved phenylalanine or tryptophan normally closing the CDR3 is absent here, so this likely arose from a read error. V gene TRBV28 combines with J gene TRBJ2-3; unclear D gene. CDR1 MDHEN and CDR2 SYDVKM come from the germline V gene. Trimming took 8 bases from V and 0 from J, leaving 9 bases between them. The CDR3 runs 13 residues. CDR3 sequence (DNA): TGTGCCAGCCTCTCAGGAAGCACAGATACGCAGTATTCT. Residues: CASLSGSTDTQYS.

Comment on this clonotype: The junction and the germline gene differ at one end; a read error may be behind it. This sequence joins TRBV6-6 and TRBJ1-1, with D maybe TRBD1 (6 bases). Germline values: CDR1 MNHNY, CDR2 SVGAGI (reference sequence). The CDR3 is made up of 15 amino acids. CDR3 loop: CANSLQGFDNTEAFF. The CDR3 DNA is TGTGCCAACAGTCTACAGGGTTTTGATAACACTGAAGCTTTCTTT.

This clonotype was observed many times. This chain joins TRBV29-1 and TRBJ1-1, with 7 bases matching TRBD1. The germline gives CDR1 SQVTM, CDR2 ANQGSEA. The CDR3 is made up of 13 amino acids. With V trimmed by 7 bases and J by 3 bases, 8 bases remained unmatched. CDR3 sequence: CSALTGVYTEAFF. The CDR3 DNA sequence: TGCAGCGCCCTCACAGGGGTTTACACTGAAGCTTTCTTT.

This clonotype occurred a few times. The rearrangement links TRBV15 to TRBJ2-5; 10 bases agree with TRBD2. This CDR3 contains 17 residues. The J segment lost 4 bases and the V segment lost 0 bases, leaving 8 bases of the junction unmatched. Germline-derived CDR1 and CDR2 are LNHNV and YYDKDF (reference sequence). CDR3: CATSRDLASGGRETQYF. Here the CDR3 DNA reads TGTGCCACCAGCAGAGATCTGGCTAGCGGGGGTCGAGAGACCCAGTACTTC.

This clonotype has at least ten counts. The chain links TRBV11-2 to TRBJ2-1; 7 positions agree with TRBD1. Looked up from germline, CDR1 is SGHAT and CDR2 is FQNNGV. Trimming removed 5 bases from V and 14 bases from J; junction bases left unmatched: 12. The CDR3 runs 13 residues. This CDR3 is CASSIRSGQVEFF. The DNA for the CDR3 is TGTGCCAGCAGCATACGGTCAGGACAGGTTGAGTTCTTC.

V and J are TRBV5-1 and TRBJ2-7; D ambiguous. This CDR3 region has 14 residues. V was pared by 0 bases and J by 4 bases, with 11 bases between. Germline V gives CDR1 SGHRS, CDR2 YFSETQ. CDR3 amino acids: CASSLVVDGYEQYF. CDR3 DNA: TGCGCCAGCAGCTTGGTGGTCGACGGATACGAGCAGTACTTC.

The J gene is TRBJ2-5, the V gene TRBV11-2, with 7 bases that match TRBD1. The germline V gene encodes CDR1 SGHAT and CDR2 FQNNGV. Unmatched junction bases numbered 8, after V lost 5 bases and J lost 2 bases. The CDR3 runs 15 residues. DNA for the CDR3: TGTGCCAGCAGCCGTAACCCGGGACAGCAAGAGACCCAGTACTTC. This sequence encodes CASSRNPGQQETQYF.

The table lists this clonotype with many counts. The chain carries TRBV6-2 or TRBV6-3 and TRBJ1-1; weak D call: TRBD1 (6 bases). The CDR3 extends over 13 amino acids. V gave up 8 bases and J gave up 5 bases, with 15 bases separating them. From germline, CDR1 is MNHEY and CDR2 SVGEGT. CDR3 nucleotides: TGTGCCAGCTTCTCCGGGAGGGGGACTGAAGCTTTCTTT. Its translation: CASFSGRGTEAFF.

This clonotype was observed many times. The CDR3 sequence is CASSFGHGPEAFF. In DNA, the CDR3 is TGCGCCAGCAGCTTTGGACACGGTCCTGAAGCTTTCTTT. The chain carries TRBV5-1 and TRBJ1-1, with a possible D match to TRBD1 (5 bases). Trimming shortened V by 2 bases and J by 6 bases, and 11 bases separated the two germline ends. Germline CDR1 reads SGHRS; CDR2 reads YFSETQ. This CDR3 has 13 amino acids. The variable domain in full, with the rest retrieved from reference TRBV5-1 and TRBJ1-1, is KAGVTQTPRYLIKTRGQQVTLSCSPISGHRSVSWYQQTPGQGLQFLFEYFSETQRNKGNFPGRFSGRQFSNSRSEMNVSTLELGDSALYLCASSFGHGPEAFFGQGTRLTVV.

This clonotype was recorded at least ten times. The chain uses TRBV5-4 and TRBJ1-1; TRBD1 matches 7 bases. V trimming: 5 bases; J trimming: 12 bases; junction bases outside the gene matches: 13. The CDR3 totals 13 residues. In germline, CDR1 is SGHNT, CDR2 YYREEE (reference sequence). Written as DNA, the CDR3 is TGTGCCAGCAGTCCCACCGCAGGGGGAGCGACTTTCTTT. Protein sequence: CASSPTAGGATFF. The entire variable domain, with the rest obtained from reference TRBV5-4 and TRBJ1-1, is as follows: ETGVTQSPTHLIKTRGQQVTLRCSSQSGHNTVSWYQQALGQGPQFIFQYYREEENGRGNFPPRFSGLQFPNYSSELNVNALELDDSALYLCASSPTAGGATFFGQGTRLTVV.

The chain employs TRBV15 and TRBJ2-1; D gene uncertain. V lost 0 bases to trimming and J lost 5 bases, with 8 bases between them. Per the germline V gene, CDR1 is LNHNV and CDR2 is YYDKDF (reference sequence). This CDR3 is built from 14 residues. CDR3 in amino acids: CATSRDRRDNEQFF. The CDR3 DNA sequence: TGTGCCACCAGCAGAGATCGTCGGGACAATGAGCAGTTCTTC.

This clonotype was counted a few times. At one of its ends the junction is not consistent with the germline gene, which may arise from a read error. This chain joins TRBV20-1 and TRBJ2-1, with a tentative D call TRBD2 (7 bases). The CDR3 is made up of 15 amino acids. Germline assignment: CDR1 DFQATT and CDR2 SNEGSKA (reference sequence). CDR3 sequence reads: CSARGPMGGANQQFF. The CDR3 DNA is TGCAGTGCTAGAGGCCCCATGGGGGGGGCCAATCAGCAGTTCTTC.

This clonotype was counted ten times or more. The V gene is TRBV7-8, the J gene TRBJ2-1, with 11 bases fitting TRBD1. Germline V gene sequence: CDR1 SGHVS, CDR2 FQNEAQ. V gave up 1 base and J gave up 3 bases; unmatched junction bases: 2. The CDR3 is 16 amino acids. The CDR3 DNA reads as TGTGCCAGCAGCTTAGGGGGACAGGGGGACTACAATGAGCAGTTCTTC. As protein: CASSLGGQGDYNEQFF. Based on the CDR3 plus reference TRBV7-8 and TRBJ2-1, the full variable domain is GAGVSQSPRYKVAKRGQDVALRCDPISGHVSLFWYQQALGQGPEFLTYFQNEAQLDKSGLPSDRFFAERPEGSVSTLKIQRTQQEDSAVYLCASSLGGQGDYNEQFFGPGTRLTVL.

This clonotype showed up many times. V is TRBV2 and J is TRBJ2-1, with 10 bases that match TRBD2. CDR3 length equals 16 residues. After removal of 7 bases from V and 9 bases from J, the junction contained 15 bases not matched to a gene. CDR1 is SNHLY, CDR2 FYNNEI, per germline. DNA for the CDR3: TGTGCCAGCACAAAACAGGGAGCTAGCGGGAGCGGTGAGCAGTTCTTC. Translation gives CASTKQGASGSGEQFF.